What follows are 14 T cell receptor beta chains derived from one specimen sequenced in a study of long-term antiretroviral therapy in people with HIV. Runs used v3.0 of the immunoSEQ assay and were done at survey level. Profiled with immunoSEQ multiplex PCR; TCRdb holds only in-frame clones, not every one. The profile covers 15,000 to 20,000 clones, with 60% to 80% appearing a single time and 10% to 12% taken by the ten largest. The material was unsorted PBMCs, obtained 2.3 years after starting antiretroviral therapy. The receptors here all came from a woman aged 40 to 49 with HIV.

The rearrangement links TRBV11-3 to TRBJ2-5; possible D gene TRBD2, 6 bases. The germline gives CDR1 SGHNT, CDR2 YENEEA. V was shortened by 0 bases and J by 2 bases, with 10 bases between the two germline ends. This CDR3 contains 15 residues. The CDR3 DNA reads TGTGCCAGCAGCTTAGACGGAGGGGCTCAAGAGACCCAGTACTTC. It translates to CASSLDGGAQETQYF. The full variable domain, completed using reference TRBV11-3 and TRBJ2-5, is EAGVVQSPRYKIIEKKQPVAFWCNPISGHNTLYWYLQNLGQGPELLIRYENEEAVDDSQLPKDRFSAERLKGVDSTLKIQPAELGDSAVYLCASSLDGGAQETQYFGPGTRLLVL.

The chain combines TRBV6-5 with TRBJ2-3; weak D call: TRBD2 (5 bases). This CDR3 comprises 12 residues. Germline loops: CDR1 MNHEY, CDR2 SVGAGI. V lost 7 bases and J lost 2, with 7 bases in between. The CDR3 loop is CASNGNTDTQYF. The CDR3 nucleotides read TGTGCCAGCAACGGGAACACAGATACGCAGTATTTT.

The CDR3 nucleotides are TGTGCCAGCAGCAAACAGGAATACACAGATACGCAGTATTTT. This codes for CASSKQEYTDTQYF. The chain uses TRBV7-6 and TRBJ2-3, with D maybe TRBD1 (5 bases). With 5 bases removed from V and 2 bases from J, the gap between germline ends came to 11 bases. Per germline, CDR1 SGHVS and CDR2 FNYEAQ. There are 14 residues in the CDR3.

The V call is TRBV29-1, the J call TRBJ2-2, with TRBD1 identical over 7 bases. CDR3 size: 14 residues. Per the germline V gene, CDR1 is SQVTM and CDR2 is ANQGSEA. The V gene end was trimmed by 7 bases and the J gene end by 2 bases; junction bases not matched to a gene: 7. The chain's CDR3 is CSAETGFNTGELFF. DNA for the CDR3: TGCAGCGCTGAGACAGGGTTCAACACCGGGGAGCTGTTTTTT.

The chain carries TRBV5-1 and TRBJ1-4; 7 bases match TRBD1. Per the germline V gene, CDR1 is SGHRS and CDR2 is YFSETQ. Trimming at V came to 7 bases and at J to 8 bases, leaving 8 bases not matched to a gene. This CDR3 contains 13 residues. Written as DNA, the CDR3 is TGCGCCAGCCAGGACAGGAGGGGAGAAAAACTGTTTTTT. Amino acid sequence: CASQDRRGEKLFF.

This clone was seen only once. The rearrangement uses TRBV30 and TRBJ1-1, with a weak D call TRBD1 (5 bases). CDR1 is GTSNPN, CDR2 SVGIG, per germline (reference sequence). V gave up 1 base and J gave up 3 bases, with 12 bases separating them. There are 14 residues in the CDR3. CDR3 sequence (DNA): TGTGCCTGGAGTGCGGGGGGGTGGGACACTGAAGCTTTCTTT. Translating gives CAWSAGGWDTEAFF.

In its sample, this clone was seen a few times. V gene TRBV6-1 combines with J gene TRBJ1-2; D is perhaps TRBD1 (6 bases). Germline CDR1 MNHNS, CDR2 SASEGT. The length of the CDR3 is 16 residues. The V and J ends lost 2 bases and 6 bases respectively, with 19 bases between them. The CDR3 nucleotides read TGTGCCAGCAGTGAAACGGTCGGGCAGGGGCGGGATGGCTACACCTTC. This gives the protein CASSETVGQGRDGYTF.

This clone came up once. DNA of the CDR3: TGCGCCAGCAGCCAAAACGGCCGGGACAGGGCTAGTCGCACAGATACGCAGTATTTT. Translation gives CASSQNGRDRASRTDTQYF. The genes are TRBV4-1 and TRBJ2-3; TRBD1 aligns across 9 bases. V dropped 2 bases and J dropped 1; count of bases not matched to a gene: 13. Germline V gene sequence: CDR1 MGHRA, CDR2 YSYEKL. The CDR3 loop spans 19 amino acids.

The V gene is TRBV7-9, the J gene TRBJ2-7; D not certain. CDR1 and CDR2 from the germline V gene are SEHNR and FQNEAQ (reference sequence). V lost 2 bases, J lost 3 bases, and 8 bases lay in between. This CDR3 contains 13 residues. CDR3 DNA sequence: TGTGCCAGCAGCTTATTGTTTAGCTACGAGCAGTACTTC. Its translation is CASSLLFSYEQYF.

J is TRBJ2-7 and V is TRBV10-1; TRBD1 matches 12 bases. Germline V gene lookup returns CDR1 WNHNN and CDR2 SYGVQD (reference sequence). V was clipped by 4 bases and J by 5 bases; unmatched bases: 3. The CDR3 spans 14 residues. CDR3 loop: CASSAGTGGNEQYF. CDR3 nucleotide sequence: TGCGCCAGCAGTGCCGGGACAGGGGGCAACGAGCAGTACTTC.

The CDR3 nucleotides read TGCGCCAGCAGCTTCGGCGGGACAGGGGGGGAAAAACTGTTTTTT. Translated: CASSFGGTGGEKLFF. The genes are TRBV5-1 and TRBJ1-4; 11 nucleotides line up with TRBD1. The CDR3 covers 15 residues. V lost 2 bases, J lost 8 bases, and 5 bases stayed unmatched. Looked up from germline, CDR1 is SGHRS and CDR2 is YFSETQ.

This chain links TRBV2 with TRBJ1-5; 8 bases match TRBD1. From germline, CDR1 is SNHLY and CDR2 FYNNEI. The CDR3 runs to 15 residues. Losses at the gene ends were 4 bases for V and 6 bases for J; bases not matched to a gene: 8. CDR3 protein: CASSAGQGARQPQHF. CDR3 nucleotides: TGTGCCAGCAGTGCGGGCCAGGGGGCGCGTCAGCCCCAGCATTTT.

This chain uses TRBV19 with TRBJ2-1; TRBD2 aligns across 16 bases. V dropped 7 bases and J dropped 7; count of bases not matched to a gene: 4. From germline, CDR1 is LNHDA and CDR2 SQIVND (reference sequence). The CDR3 has 15 amino acids. CDR3 sequence: CASKPGLAGGNEQFF. CDR3 coding DNA: TGTGCCAGTAAACCGGGACTAGCGGGGGGGAATGAGCAGTTCTTC. Full variable domain (missing parts from reference TRBV19 and TRBJ2-1): DGGITQSPKYLFRKEGQNVTLSCEQNLNHDAMYWYRQDPGQGLRLIYYSQIVNDFQKGDIAEGYSVSREKKESFPLTVTSAQKNPTAFYLCASKPGLAGGNEQFFGPGTRLTVL.

V gene TRBV7-9 combines with J gene TRBJ2-7; D tentatively reads TRBD1 or TRBD2 (5 bases each). The germline V gene encodes CDR1 SEHNR and CDR2 FQNEAQ (reference sequence). V was pared by 3 bases and J by 1 base, with 13 bases between. The CDR3 consists of 15 residues. The CDR3 DNA reads as TGTGCCAGCAGCTTCGGGACGGGAAAATCCTACGAGCAGTACTTC. The encoded protein is CASSFGTGKSYEQYF.